The 2 T cell receptor beta chains reported below all come from one sample, sequenced in a study of cytomegalovirus exposure and HLA in healthy donors. The study ran its PCR with 60 Vbeta and 13 Jbeta primers. Assay used: immunoSEQ multiplex PCR; TCRdb lists only in-frame clones, some missing. Among around 200,000 clones listed, under 85% were seen once. Material: PBMCs. The source is a man aged 45-65 years in good health and CMV-seronegative.

CDR3 region: CASSQQGLDTEAFF. CDR3 in DNA: TGTGCCAGCAGCCAACAGGGCCTCGACACTGAAGCTTTCTTT. The genes are TRBV6-6 and TRBJ1-1, with a weak D call TRBD1 (6 bases). V dropped 6 bases and J dropped 3 bases, with 14 bases sitting between them. The germline V gene encodes CDR1 MNHNY and CDR2 SVGAGI (reference sequence). There are 14 residues in the CDR3.

The chain employs TRBV14 and TRBJ1-2; the match to TRBD1 covers 7 bases. This CDR3 has 14 amino acids. With 1 base clipped from V and 4 bases from J, the junction kept 3 bases outside the gene matches. From germline, CDR1 is SGHDN and CDR2 FVKESK. As DNA, the CDR3 is TGTGCCAGCAGCCAAGGAGGGACAGTCTATGGCTACACCTTC. Residues: CASSQGGTVYGYTF.